A single sample gave rise to the 7 T cell receptor beta chains below, sequenced in a study of beta chain features in type 1 diabetes. Study observations and caveats: Among patients with Type 1 diabetes, TCRB CDR3s were moderately but significantly shorter in every one of the four CD4+ subsets.

Antigens for these TCRs are unknown. Isolated RNA was reverse transcribed in full, so expressed TCRB transcripts were sequenced. Measured with immunoSEQ multiplex PCR; TCRdb has only the in-frame clones, and not every one. The repertoire has around 170,000 clones, roughly 9% of them found once; the top ten carry 0.7%. Sequenced: central memory CD4+ T cells from blood. The receptors stem from a woman aged 30 to 39 with type 1 diabetes.

The V and J genes are TRBV2 and TRBJ2-3; 8 nucleotides line up with TRBD2. The CDR3 runs to 18 residues. CDR1 is SNHLY, CDR2 FYNNEI, per germline. With V trimmed by 3 bases and J by 2 bases, 13 bases remained unmatched. In DNA form, the CDR3 reads TGTGCCAGCAGTGACAAAGGCGGGAGGTTTATTACCACAGATACGCAGTATTTT. Residues: CASSDKGGRFITTDTQYF.

CDR3 sequence: CAISEYSGLGDTQYF. CDR3 DNA sequence: TGTGCCATCAGTGAGTACAGCGGCCTGGGGGATACGCAGTATTTT. The J gene is TRBJ2-3, the V gene TRBV10-3, with D tentatively TRBD2 (5 bases). V shed 1 base and J shed 6 bases, with 14 bases lying between them. This CDR3 comprises 15 residues. Germline V CDR1 and CDR2: ENHRY, SYGVKD.

In its sample, this clone was seen a few times. The chain employs TRBV21-1 and TRBJ1-5; no DNA check was done on the table's D call, TRBD1. TRBV21-1 is marked as a pseudogene. The CDR3 covers 19 residues. The CDR3 is CARKLDTGTTSKSNQPQHF. CDR3 sequence (DNA): TGTGCCAGGAAATTGGACACCGGGACAACCTCCAAAAGCAATCAGCCCCAGCATTTT.

This chain connects TRBV30 to TRBJ1-1, with D unresolved. The V gene lost 5 bases and the J gene lost 0 bases, with 16 bases spanning the gap. Germline loops: CDR1 GTSNPN, CDR2 SVGIG (reference sequence). The CDR3 extends over 15 amino acids. The CDR3 DNA sequence: TGTGCCTGGTTTAGCCCACGGCGGGTGAACACTGAAGCTTTCTTT. Protein product: CAWFSPRRVNTEAFF.

The CDR3 DNA reads as TGTGCCAGCAGTCGACGGGAGAATTACTACAATGAGCAGTTCTTC. Its translation is CASSRRENYYNEQFF. The chain recombines TRBV7-8 with TRBJ2-1, with a possible D match to TRBD2 (6 bases). Trimming left V 6 bases short and J 3 bases short, with 15 bases between. The CDR3 has 15 amino acids. The V gene's germline CDR1 is SGHVS and CDR2 FQNEAQ.

V and J are TRBV30 and TRBJ1-3; possible D gene TRBD1, 6 bases. This CDR3 contains 13 residues. The V gene's germline CDR1 is GTSNPN and CDR2 SVGIG (reference sequence). V shed 8 bases and J shed 1 base, with 12 bases lying between them. The CDR3 sequence is CAGRRGSGNTIYF. CDR3 coding DNA: TGTGCCGGACGCAGGGGTTCTGGAAACACCATATATTTT.

The V call is TRBV9, the J call TRBJ2-1, with 10 bases fitting TRBD2. This CDR3 region has 14 residues. V shed 6 bases and J 5 bases; nucleotides not matched to a gene: 5. Germline V CDR1 and CDR2: SGDLS, YYNGEE. The CDR3 sequence: CASNQREGNNEQFF. CDR3 coding DNA: TGTGCCAGCAATCAGCGGGAGGGCAACAATGAGCAGTTCTTC.